This T cell receptor (beta chain) was retrieved from a study of blood T cell repertoires in COVID-19. About the study: The United States, Italy and Spain were the sources of the acute and convalescent COVID-19 samples.

How the authors handled the data: How many nucleated cells were present was estimated from reference gene primer amplification. Sequencing used immunoSEQ multiplex PCR; TCRdb keeps in-frame clones, though not all of them. The V and J calls and clone size come from that table; D and trimming were worked out from the DNA. The sample records around 250,000 clones, 88% being singletons. The CDR3 length is 15 residues. Germline-derived CDR1 and CDR2 are MDHEN and SYDVKM. V gave up 5 bases and J gave up 5 bases, with 19 bases separating them. Participants, roughly 18 to 89 years old, spanned approximately 26 US areas.

V and J are TRBV28 and TRBJ2-7; D may be TRBD2 (5 bases). Sequenced sample: PBMCs or T cells enriched from blood (not recorded which). The origin of this receptor is a woman in her thirties or forties who had been exposed to COVID-19. The CDR3 DNA is TGTGCCAGCAGTCCCCCCGGGGTAGGGAGCAACGAGCAGTACTTC. It translates to CASSPPGVGSNEQYF.